Presented here are 13 T cell receptor beta chains from one specimen sequenced in a study of T cell changes during pregnancy in multiple sclerosis. Measured with immunoSEQ multiplex PCR; TCRdb has only the in-frame clones, and not every one. The data contain roughly 93,000 clones, around 90% of them singletons. This sample comprised peripheral blood, obtained before pregnancy. These receptors were taken from a female donor with multiple sclerosis, enrolled in a pregnancy study.

The chain links TRBV4-2 to TRBJ1-5; D remains ambiguous. CDR3 length: 16 residues. Trimming stripped 0 bases from V and 2 bases from J, with 11 bases between. CDR1 and CDR2 (germline): LGHNA, YNFKEQ. CDR3 residues: CASSQEGGQGNQPQHF. The CDR3 coding sequence is TGTGCCAGCAGCCAAGAGGGAGGGCAGGGCAATCAGCCCCAGCATTTT.

As DNA, the CDR3 is TGCGCCAGCAGCTTCTGGTCGGGGCTACAGGGAGGGCGGACAGATACGCAGTATTTT. Translating gives CASSFWSGLQGGRTDTQYF. V usage is TRBV5-1 and J usage is TRBJ2-3; D perhaps matches TRBD2 (7 bases). Germline V CDR1 and CDR2: SGHRS, YFSETQ. This CDR3 has 19 amino acids. With 2 bases removed from V and 3 bases from J, the gap between germline ends came to 25 bases.

The chain combines TRBV5-4 with TRBJ2-7; 8 nucleotides align to TRBD1. CDR3 length: 15 residues. V shed 4 bases, J shed 3 bases, and the junction held 9 bases outside the gene matches. Germline CDR1 reads SGHNT; CDR2 reads YYREEE (reference sequence). This CDR3 reads CASSGSGQAFYEQYF. CDR3 DNA: TGTGCCAGCAGCGGATCGGGACAGGCTTTCTACGAGCAGTACTTC.

The gene calls are TRBV7-9 and TRBJ2-1; 7 bases match TRBD1. Trimming at V came to 2 bases and at J to 0 bases, leaving 4 bases not matched to a gene. This CDR3 contains 16 residues. The V gene's germline CDR1 is SEHNR and CDR2 FQNEAQ (reference sequence). This CDR3 reads CASSLLPGGSYNEQFF. In nucleotides, the CDR3 is TGTGCCAGCAGCTTACTTCCAGGGGGCTCCTACAATGAGCAGTTCTTC.

The CDR3 region has the DNA TGTGCCAGCAGTAGCTTGGGCAGGACAGGGAAAACCGGGGAGCTGTTTTTT. It specifies CASSSLGRTGKTGELFF. The V call is TRBV2, the J call TRBJ2-2; 8 bases fit TRBD1. V lost 5 bases, J lost 5 bases, and 13 bases stayed unmatched. This CDR3 contains 17 residues. Per germline, CDR1 SNHLY and CDR2 FYNNEI.

This chain connects TRBV7-9 to TRBJ2-1, with TRBD2 identical over 9 bases. Germline V gene sequence: CDR1 SEHNR, CDR2 FQNEAQ (reference sequence). The J segment lost 9 bases and the V segment lost 3 bases, leaving 15 bases of the junction unmatched. The CDR3 has 17 amino acids. The CDR3 loop reads CASSFVSGLAFIGEQFF. DNA of the CDR3: TGTGCCAGCAGCTTTGTATCCGGACTAGCGTTCATAGGTGAGCAGTTCTTC. The entire variable domain, with the rest obtained from reference TRBV7-9 and TRBJ2-1, is as follows: DTGVSQNPRHKITKRGQNVTFRCDPISEHNRLYWYRQTLGQGPEFLTYFQNEAQLEKSRLLSDRFSAERPKGSFSTLEIQRTEQGDSAMYLCASSFVSGLAFIGEQFFGPGTRLTVL.

The V gene is TRBV19, the J gene TRBJ1-2; D gene uncertain. Germline CDR1 reads LNHDA; CDR2 reads SQIVND (reference sequence). The CDR3 totals 15 residues. Trimming removed 5 bases from V and 0 bases from J, with 13 bases in between. The CDR3 spells CASSFHPGTNYGYTF. CDR3 nucleotides: TGTGCCAGTAGTTTCCACCCGGGGACTAACTATGGCTACACCTTC. The full variable domain, its missing parts supplied by reference TRBV19 and TRBJ1-2, is DGGITQSPKYLFRKEGQNVTLSCEQNLNHDAMYWYRQDPGQGLRLIYYSQIVNDFQKGDIAEGYSVSREKKESFPLTVTSAQKNPTAFYLCASSFHPGTNYGYTFGSGTRLTVV.

V and J are TRBV15 and TRBJ2-3; maybe TRBD1 (7 bases). The CDR3 sequence is 17 residues long. CDR1 LNHNV and CDR2 YYDKDF come from the germline V gene (reference sequence). V gave up 1 base and J gave up 1 base, with 15 bases separating them. This chain's CDR3 is CATSRGGGTVGTDTQYF. The DNA for the CDR3 is TGTGCCACCAGCAGAGGAGGCGGGACAGTCGGCACAGATACGCAGTATTTT.

The table lists this clone with a count of one. The rearrangement joins TRBV5-1 to TRBJ1-4, with D possibly being TRBD1 (6 bases). V lost 2 bases and J lost 7, with 18 bases in between. Germline lookup yields CDR1 SGHRS and CDR2 YFSETQ. CDR3 size: 16 residues. CDR3 in DNA: TGCGCCAGCAGCTTATCCCCCGACAGGTACGCTGAAAAACTGTTTTTT. Its translation: CASSLSPDRYAEKLFF.

The rearrangement joins TRBV28 to TRBJ2-7, with D maybe TRBD2 (6 bases). The CDR3 spans 14 residues. The germline V gene encodes CDR1 MDHEN and CDR2 SYDVKM. V was clipped by 3 bases and J by 3 bases, with 12 bases between them. The CDR3 DNA sequence: TGTGCCAGCAGTTTTCTGGTCGGGGGCTACGAGCAGTACTTC. This translates into CASSFLVGGYEQYF.

The genes are TRBV28 and TRBJ1-2, with TRBD1 matching 8 bases. Germline V gene lookup returns CDR1 MDHEN and CDR2 SYDVKM. After removal of 6 bases from V and 7 bases from J, the junction contained 10 bases not matched to a gene. CDR3 length: 14 amino acids. The CDR3 spells CASSTLDRGGGYTF. DNA for the CDR3: TGTGCCAGCAGCACCCTCGACAGGGGCGGTGGCTACACCTTC.

The CDR3 protein is CANSRGSGTEAFF. DNA of the CDR3: TGTGCCAACTCCAGGGGGTCTGGGACTGAAGCTTTCTTT. The chain combines TRBV28 with TRBJ1-1; 7 nucleotides match TRBD1. V dropped 10 bases and J dropped 5; count of bases not matched to a gene: 10. The CDR3 runs 13 residues. In germline, CDR1 is MDHEN, CDR2 SYDVKM.

V and J are TRBV6-1 and TRBJ1-6, with 7 bases matching TRBD1. The CDR3 covers 13 residues. After removal of 6 bases from V and 8 bases from J, the junction contained 4 bases not matched to a gene. The germline V gene encodes CDR1 MNHNS and CDR2 SASEGT. CDR3 amino acids: CASRTGPDSPLHF. The CDR3 coding sequence is TGTGCCAGCAGGACAGGGCCGGATTCACCCCTCCACTTT.